This T cell receptor (beta chain) is drawn from a study of T cells of healthy individuals. TCRdb analysed the 5' RACE reads with MiXCR anew, one entry per CDR3 protein. The sample shows fewer than 70,000 distinct CDR3 sequences, 14% to 15% of them seen only once. This clonotype occurred a few times. The CDR3 totals 15 residues. The V end lost 1 base, the J end lost 4 bases, and 13 bases lay between the germline ends. Germline V lookup: CDR1 SEHNR, CDR2 FQNEAQ (reference sequence). The chain has TRBV7-9 and TRBJ1-1; D remains ambiguous. The clonotype was recovered from a human donor in good health. Here the CDR3 reads CASSLGLDPTTEAFF. CDR3 DNA: TGTGCCAGCAGCTTAGGGCTGGACCCAACCACTGAAGCTTTCTTT.